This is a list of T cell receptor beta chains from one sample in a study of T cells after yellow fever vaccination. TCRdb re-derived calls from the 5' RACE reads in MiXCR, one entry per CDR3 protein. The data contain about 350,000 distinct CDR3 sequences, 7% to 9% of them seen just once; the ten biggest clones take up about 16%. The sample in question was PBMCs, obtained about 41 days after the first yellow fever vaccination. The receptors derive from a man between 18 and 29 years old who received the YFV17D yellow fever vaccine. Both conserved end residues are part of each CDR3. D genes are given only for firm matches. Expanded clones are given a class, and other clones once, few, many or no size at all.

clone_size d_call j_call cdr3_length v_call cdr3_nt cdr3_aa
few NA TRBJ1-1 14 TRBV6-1 TGTGCCAGCAGGATGAACAGGGCTAACACTGAAGCTTTCTTT CASRMNRANTEAFF
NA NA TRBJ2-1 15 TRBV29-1 TGCAGCGTTGAACAGGCCAAGAGCTCCTACAATGAGCAGCTCTTC CSVEQAKSSYNEQLF
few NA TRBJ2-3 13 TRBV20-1 TGCAGTGCCACGACTGGAGACACAGATACGCAGTATTTT CSATTGDTDTQYF
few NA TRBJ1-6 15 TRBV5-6 TGTGCCAGCAGCACCGTGGATGGTTATAATTCACCCCTCCACTTT CASSTVDGYNSPLHF
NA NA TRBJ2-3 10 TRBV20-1 TGCAGTGCTAGATCCGATACGCAGTATTTT CSARSDTQYF
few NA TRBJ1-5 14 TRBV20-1 TGCAGTGCTAGAAGGCAGGGTGCCAATCAGCCCCAGCATTTT CSARRQGANQPQHF
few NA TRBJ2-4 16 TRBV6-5 TGTGCCACCAGTTCGCCTATATTTCAAGCCAAAAACATTCAGTACTTC CATSSPIFQAKNIQYF
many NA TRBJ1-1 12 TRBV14 TGTGCCAGCAGCCAAGAGCATGGTGCTTCCTTCTTT CASSQEHGASFF
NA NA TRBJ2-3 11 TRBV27 TGTGCCAGCAGCCTAGGGGGTCGGCAGTATTTT CASSLGGRQYF
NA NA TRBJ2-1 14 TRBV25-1 TGTGCCAGCAGTCAGGGAGGTGGCTTATACGAGCAGTTCTTC CASSQGGGLYEQFF
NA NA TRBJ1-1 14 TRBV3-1 TGTGCCAGCAGCGCCCGGGACCTGAACACTGAAGCTTTCTTT CASSARDLNTEAFF
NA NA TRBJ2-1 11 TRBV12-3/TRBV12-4 TGTGCCAGCGGACAACCCACTGAGCAGTTCTTC CASGQPTEQFF